The 29 T cell receptor beta chains below come from one sample, sequenced in a study of human T cells and chemical hapten exposure. Time point denoted: patch test 3, about 24 weeks after DPC sensitization. This sample's treatment: therapeutic diphenylcyclopropenone sensitization with weekly scalp DPC. TCRdb itself ran the RACE reads through MiXCR, one entry per CDR3 protein. The table shows 100,000 to 150,000 distinct CDR3 sequences, with about 11% occurring only once. The input for sequencing was whole blood, taken in connection with sensitization to the hapten diphenylcyclopropenone (DPC). The receptors stem from a woman between 50 and 59 years old with alopecia areata. Some clones in this sample may be carry-over from other donors' samples.

V is TRBV6-2 or TRBV6-3 and J is TRBJ1-5; TRBD1 might be the D (5 bases). The germline CDR1 and CDR2 sequences are MNHEY and SVGEGT. Trimming removed 0 bases from V and 1 base from J, with 16 bases in between. The CDR3 is made up of 18 amino acids. DNA of the CDR3: TGTGCCAGCAGTTACTCGACTACAGGCATGAAGAGCAATCAGCCCCAGCATTTT. Translating it yields CASSYSTTGMKSNQPQHF.

The rearrangement uses TRBV2 and TRBJ2-7; TRBD2 is a possible D gene (5 bases). Germline values: CDR1 SNHLY, CDR2 FYNNEI. The CDR3 totals 14 residues. Trimming removed 2 bases from V and 1 base from J, with 9 bases in between. This CDR3 reads CASSERWTSYEQYF. CDR3 coding DNA: TGTGCCAGCAGTGAACGGTGGACTTCCTACGAGCAGTACTTC. The whole variable domain, filled in from reference TRBV2 and TRBJ2-7, reads EPEVTQTPSHQVTQMGQEVILRCVPISNHLYFYWYRQILGQKVEFLVSFYNNEISEKSEIFDDQFSVERPDGSNFTLKIRSTKLEDSAMYFCASSERWTSYEQYFGPGTRLTVT.

J is TRBJ1-2 and V is TRBV6-5; tentatively, D is TRBD1 (6 bases). CDR3 length: 13 residues. CDR1 and CDR2 from the germline V gene are MNHEY and SVGAGI. V shed 10 bases and J shed 2 bases, with 14 bases lying between them. CDR3 in amino acids: CATRGGQNYGYTF. The CDR3 nucleotides read TGTGCCACCAGGGGAGGGCAAAACTATGGCTACACCTTC.

The V and J genes are TRBV2 and TRBJ2-7; D may correspond to TRBD1 or TRBD2 (5 bases each). The length of the CDR3 is 14 residues. The ends were cut back, 4 bases at V and 9 bases at J, with 19 bases in the middle. Per germline, CDR1 SNHLY and CDR2 FYNNEI. This chain's CDR3 is CASSGRGDPARQYF. CDR3 DNA sequence: TGTGCCAGCAGTGGGAGAGGGGATCCGGCCCGGCAGTACTTC.

This clonotype was recorded at least ten times. The V gene is TRBV6-5, the J gene TRBJ2-5; D is tentatively TRBD1 or TRBD2 (5 bases each). The CDR3 has 14 residues. Between the trimmed V and J ends, which lost 6 bases and 2 bases, there was a span of 13 bases. Per germline, CDR1 MNHEY and CDR2 SVGAGI. The CDR3 spells CASRRGTDQETQYF. Written as DNA, the CDR3 is TGTGCCAGCAGGAGAGGGACCGATCAAGAGACCCAGTACTTC.

This clonotype was seen ten or more times. This chain links TRBV12-3 or TRBV12-4 with TRBJ2-2, with D possibly being TRBD1 (6 bases). The V and J ends lost 7 bases and 3 bases respectively, with 15 bases between them. This CDR3 spans 15 amino acids. The CDR3 DNA follows: TGTGCCAGCAACCTGCAGGGGCGGGACACCGGGGAGCTGTTTTTT. Its translation: CASNLQGRDTGELFF.

The J gene is TRBJ2-3, the V gene TRBV7-3; the D gene could be TRBD1 or TRBD2 (5 bases each). Germline V gene sequence: CDR1 SGHTA, CDR2 FQGTGA. This CDR3 is 16 amino acids long. V shed 1 base and J shed 4 bases, with 15 bases lying between them. CDR3 nucleotide sequence: TGTGCCAGCAGCTTAATGGGGGAGTGGGGAGCAGATACGCAGTATTTT. As protein: CASSLMGEWGADTQYF.

The chain is built from TRBV2 and TRBJ1-5, with a possible D match to TRBD1 (5 bases). The CDR3 is 15 amino acids. Trimming cost V 5 bases and J 4 bases, with 15 bases left between them. CDR1 and CDR2 from the germline V gene are SNHLY and FYNNEI. The CDR3 loop is CASSPKGTGNQPQHF. The CDR3 coding sequence is TGTGCCAGCAGTCCAAAAGGGACGGGAAATCAGCCCCAGCATTTT. The full variable domain, its missing parts supplied by reference TRBV2 and TRBJ1-5, is EPEVTQTPSHQVTQMGQEVILRCVPISNHLYFYWYRQILGQKVEFLVSFYNNEISEKSEIFDDQFSVERPDGSNFTLKIRSTKLEDSAMYFCASSPKGTGNQPQHFGDGTRLSIL.

This clonotype was observed many times. The chain links TRBV7-9 to TRBJ2-1, with 7 nucleotides matching TRBD1. The CDR3 runs 14 residues. Per germline, CDR1 SEHNR and CDR2 FQNEAQ (reference sequence). Germline trimming cut 2 bases from V and 5 bases from J; bases unmatched to any gene: 3. The CDR3 loop is CASSLTQGNNEQFF. For the CDR3, the DNA is TGTGCCAGCAGCTTAACACAGGGGAACAATGAGCAGTTCTTC.

This clonotype has ten or more counts. The V and J genes are TRBV29-1 and TRBJ2-2, with D unresolved. The CDR3 is 13 amino acids. CDR1 and CDR2 from the germline V gene are SQVTM and ANQGSEA. V was pared by 1 base and J by 4 bases, with 7 bases between. Here the CDR3 reads CSVEVSLTGELFF. In DNA, the CDR3 is TGCAGCGTTGAAGTCAGCCTCACCGGGGAGCTGTTTTTT.

V gene TRBV27 combines with J gene TRBJ2-3; 8 nucleotides line up with TRBD2. V lost 4 bases and J lost 6; bases outside the gene matches: 15. Germline CDR1 is MNHEY and CDR2 is SMNVEV (reference sequence). The CDR3 length is 17 residues. CDR3 loop: CASSSPLLARLADTQYF. CDR3 bases: TGTGCCAGCAGTTCGCCCTTACTAGCGAGACTAGCGGATACGCAGTATTTT.

This clonotype turned up a few times. The chain carries TRBV29-1 and TRBJ2-1; TRBD2 might be the D (6 bases). The CDR3 is made up of 15 amino acids. The germline V gene has CDR1 SQVTM and CDR2 ANQGSEA. V shed 0 bases and J shed 5 bases, with 14 bases lying between them. The CDR3 reads CSVEETTGLNNEQFF. The CDR3 DNA sequence: TGCAGCGTTGAAGAGACTACGGGACTTAACAATGAGCAGTTCTTC.

The V call is TRBV20-1, the J call TRBJ1-3, with TRBD1 as a possible D gene (5 bases). The CDR3 is made up of 15 amino acids. V was pared by 1 base and J by 6 bases, with 16 bases between. Germline values: CDR1 DFQATT, CDR2 SNEGSKA (reference sequence). CDR3 sequence (DNA): TGCAGTGCTAGAGGATCACAGGTTAAGGAAAACACCATATATTTT. Protein product: CSARGSQVKENTIYF.

The chain carries TRBV3-1 and TRBJ2-3; 11 nucleotides align to TRBD2. The CDR3 spans 15 residues. CDR1 is LGHDT and CDR2 is YNNKEL in the germline V gene (reference sequence). After removal of 6 bases from V and 2 bases from J, the junction contained 4 bases not matched to a gene. In DNA form, the CDR3 reads TGTGCCAGCAGTCCGGGACTAGCGGACACAGATACGCAGTATTTT. This codes for CASSPGLADTDTQYF.

This clonotype occurred a few times. The chain joins TRBV27 to TRBJ1-1; no clear D gene. CDR1 MNHEY and CDR2 SMNVEV come from the germline V gene (reference sequence). The germline V and J ends were trimmed by 3 bases and 2 bases, with 10 bases remaining between them. The length of the CDR3 is 14 residues. Written as DNA, the CDR3 is TGTGCCAGCAGTTTTAACGGAGATAACACTGAAGCTTTCTTT. Its protein is CASSFNGDNTEAFF.

The chain links TRBV12-3 or TRBV12-4 to TRBJ1-5; the D gene is possibly TRBD1 (6 bases). There are 13 residues in the CDR3. Deletions cut 6 bases from V and 3 bases from J, with 9 bases between. CDR3 DNA: TGTGCCAGCAGATGGACAGTCAATCAGCCCCAGCATTTT. Encoded protein: CASRWTVNQPQHF.

This clonotype has a count of ten or more. This chain's CDR3 is CASTLGGPGTEAFF. The CDR3 DNA is TGTGCCAGCACCCTAGGGGGTCCGGGCACTGAAGCTTTCTTT. The chain recombines TRBV6-5 with TRBJ1-1, with D maybe TRBD1 (6 bases). Per the germline V gene, CDR1 is MNHEY and CDR2 is SVGAGI. Deletions cut 7 bases from V and 4 bases from J, with 16 bases between. The CDR3 contains 14 residues.

The sample holds a few counts of this clonotype. The rearrangement joins TRBV18 to TRBJ2-2, with TRBD2 matching over 8 bases. Germline values: CDR1 KGHSH, CDR2 LQKENI. J lost 6 bases, V lost 0 bases, and 0 bases had no gene match. The CDR3 is 14 residues long. CDR3 DNA: TGTGCCAGCTCACCACCAGCGGGAGCCGGGGAGCTGTTTTTT. As protein: CASSPPAGAGELFF. Combining the CDR3 with reference TRBV18 and TRBJ2-2 gives the whole variable domain NAGVMQNPRHLVRRRGQEARLRCSPMKGHSHVYWYRQLPEEGLKFMVYLQKENIIDESGMPKERFSAEFPKEGPSILRIQQVVRGDSAAYFCASSPPAGAGELFFGEGSRLTVL.

This clonotype was seen a few times. This chain joins TRBV6-2 or TRBV6-3 and TRBJ1-1; possible D gene TRBD1, 6 bases. The V gene's germline CDR1 is MNHEY and CDR2 SVGEGT. Trimming took off 4 bases at V and 0 bases at J, with 12 bases between the two ends. CDR3 size: 15 residues. CDR3 nucleotides: TGTGCCAGCAGTTTGGACAGTCAAATGAACACTGAAGCTTTCTTT. Translating gives CASSLDSQMNTEAFF.

This chain joins TRBV24-1 and TRBJ2-1; TRBD2 matches 8 bases. The CDR3 is 16 residues long. Losses at the gene ends were 3 bases for V and 8 bases for J; bases not matched to a gene: 11. Per germline, CDR1 KGHDR and CDR2 SFDVKD. For the CDR3, the DNA is TGTGCCACCAGTGATACCGGGAGGGCCAGAAAGGATGAGCAGTTCTTC. This codes for CATSDTGRARKDEQFF.

As concerns this clonotype: The junction does not match germline at one end; this may be a read error. This rearrangement joins TRBV29-1 to TRBJ2-3; TRBD1 might be the D (5 bases). This CDR3 is 12 amino acids long. Germline V gene lookup returns CDR1 SQVTM and CDR2 ANQGSEA. CDR3 sequence (DNA): TGCAGCGTCCTCGAGCCCAGGGATACGCGGTATTTT. Translation gives CSVLEPRDTRYF.

In its sample, this clonotype was seen many times. The rearrangement links TRBV27 to TRBJ2-7; D is uncertain. Per germline, CDR1 MNHEY and CDR2 SMNVEV (reference sequence). The CDR3 runs 13 residues. Trimming stripped 3 bases from V and 1 base from J, with 7 bases between. The CDR3 DNA reads as TGTGCCAGCAGTTTCTATGGTTCCTACGAGCAGTACTTC. Protein sequence: CASSFYGSYEQYF.

V gene TRBV28 combines with J gene TRBJ1-5; D is unclear. This CDR3 comprises 15 residues. Trimming pared 2 bases from V and 3 bases from J, leaving 11 bases between. Germline CDR1 is MDHEN and CDR2 is SYDVKM. CDR3 sequence (DNA): TGTGCCAGCAGTTTAGTTTCGGCTTCCAATCAGCCCCAGCATTTT. Residues: CASSLVSASNQPQHF.

This chain links TRBV25-1 with TRBJ2-2, with D unresolved. V shed 1 base and J shed 6 bases, with 3 bases lying between them. The germline V gene encodes CDR1 MGHDK and CDR2 SYGVNS. CDR3 length: 12 residues. As DNA, the CDR3 is TGTGCCAGCAGTGAATTTTCCGGGGAGCTGTTTTTT. Protein sequence: CASSEFSGELFF.

This clonotype was seen more than once but under ten times. The chain has TRBV18 and TRBJ1-4; D not certain. There are 17 residues in the CDR3. The V gene lost 1 base and the J gene lost 2 bases, with 14 bases spanning the gap. Germline CDR1 is KGHSH and CDR2 is LQKENI. The CDR3, as DNA: TGTGCCAGCTCACCACTTCCACCCTTGGGCACTAATGAAAAACTGTTTTTT. It specifies CASSPLPPLGTNEKLFF. Full variable domain (rest looked up from reference TRBV18 and TRBJ1-4): NAGVMQNPRHLVRRRGQEARLRCSPMKGHSHVYWYRQLPEEGLKFMVYLQKENIIDESGMPKERFSAEFPKEGPSILRIQQVVRGDSAAYFCASSPLPPLGTNEKLFFGSGTQLSVL.

The V and J genes are TRBV7-9 and TRBJ2-1, with 13 bases identical to TRBD2. V trimming: 5 bases; J trimming: 12 bases; junction bases outside the gene matches: 7. The V gene's germline CDR1 is SEHNR and CDR2 FQNEAQ (reference sequence). The CDR3 spans 14 residues. CDR3 loop: CASSETSGRVGQFF. CDR3 nucleotide sequence: TGTGCCAGCAGCGAAACTAGCGGGAGGGTTGGGCAGTTCTTC.

This clonotype was observed many times. The chain combines TRBV5-1 with TRBJ2-3; TRBD2 aligns across 9 bases. Trimming removed 0 bases from V and 1 base from J; junction bases left unmatched: 3. Germline values: CDR1 SGHRS, CDR2 YFSETQ. This CDR3 is built from 16 residues. The chain's CDR3 is CASSLVPSGGTDTQYF. For the CDR3, the DNA is TGCGCCAGCAGCTTGGTGCCTAGCGGGGGCACAGATACGCAGTATTTT.

This chain uses TRBV6-5 with TRBJ1-2, with D possibly matching TRBD1 (6 bases). The V gene lost 6 bases and the J gene lost 4 bases, with 18 bases spanning the gap. Looked up from germline, CDR1 is MNHEY and CDR2 is SVGAGI. The CDR3 runs 15 residues. The CDR3, as DNA: TGTGCCAGCAGCCACCGGGAAGGGGGAGCCTATGGCTACACCTTC. It is translated as CASSHREGGAYGYTF.

In its sample, this clonotype was seen many times. The chain joins TRBV6-5 to TRBJ1-4, with D maybe TRBD1 (5 bases). The germline V gene encodes CDR1 MNHEY and CDR2 SVGAGI. V lost 2 bases, J lost 5 bases, and 12 bases lay in between. CDR3 size: 15 residues. The CDR3 loop reads CASSYLDTRNEKLFF. DNA for the CDR3: TGTGCCAGCAGTTACCTGGACACGCGGAATGAAAAACTGTTTTTT.